The following is a T cell receptor beta chain sequence with its context. The antigen is not known. Via MiXCR, TCRdb re-called the reads, giving one row per CDR3 protein. Of just under 300,000 distinct CDR3 sequences in the sample, about 9.2% are singletons; the top ten hold around 2.4%. This entry is derived from a study of T cell repertoires in cytomegalovirus infection. Looking at the study overall: Both CMV infection and a matching HLA type were indicated by public TCR beta signatures. Findings and limits, study-wide: Pooled public TCR beta family frequency picked out CMV carriers with the relevant HLA.

This clonotype was sampled from a human donor in good health (CMV status not recorded). Some clones in this sample may be carry-over from other donors' samples. Material: PBMCs.

The CDR3 is CANSPPAVLSYEQYV. CDR3 sequence (DNA): TGTGCCAACAGCCCCCCGGCGGTCCTCTCCTACGAGCAGTACGTC. The chain employs TRBV28 and TRBJ2-7; the D is unclear. Between the trimmed V and J ends, which lost 10 bases and 0 bases, there was a span of 19 bases. Germline lookup yields CDR1 MDHEN and CDR2 SYDVKM. The CDR3 totals 15 residues.